This T cell receptor (beta chain) was sequenced for a study of CD8 T cells in ankylosing spondylitis. Findings and limits, study-wide: Ankylosing spondylitis blood appeared to be characterized by a TCR beta motif of 7 to 9 highly homologous variants.

Germline values: CDR1 MNHNS, CDR2 SASEGT. The V segment lost 9 bases and the J segment 2 bases; nucleotides outside the gene matches: 9. This CDR3 has 15 amino acids. As to this clonotype: Its matching antigen is unknown.

TCRdb independently ran MiXCR on the 5' RACE reads; one entry per CDR3 protein. The profile covers around 540,000 distinct CDR3 sequences, with roughly 13% appearing a single time and about 6.8% taken by the ten largest. This sequence was found in a male donor with ankylosing spondylitis. This chain uses TRBV6-1 with TRBJ2-1; TRBD2 aligns across 8 bases. The material sequenced was blood, either unsorted or a sorted T cell fraction (not recorded which). The CDR3 spells CARFGREETYNEQFF. DNA of the CDR3: TGTGCCAGGTTTGGGCGGGAGGAAACCTACAATGAGCAGTTCTTC.